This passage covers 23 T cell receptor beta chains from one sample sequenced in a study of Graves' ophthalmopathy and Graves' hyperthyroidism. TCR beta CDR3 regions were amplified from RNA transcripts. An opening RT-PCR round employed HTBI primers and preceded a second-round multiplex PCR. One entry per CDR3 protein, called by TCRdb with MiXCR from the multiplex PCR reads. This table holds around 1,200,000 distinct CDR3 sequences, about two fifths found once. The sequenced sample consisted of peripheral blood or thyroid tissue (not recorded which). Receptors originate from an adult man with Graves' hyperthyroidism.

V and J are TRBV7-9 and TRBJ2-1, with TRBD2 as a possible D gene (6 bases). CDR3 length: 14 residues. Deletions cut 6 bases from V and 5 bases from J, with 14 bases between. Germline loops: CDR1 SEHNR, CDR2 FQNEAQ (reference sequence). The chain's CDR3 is CASRQSGSDNEQFF. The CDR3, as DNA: TGTGCCAGCAGACAGAGCGGGTCGGACAATGAGCAGTTCTTC.

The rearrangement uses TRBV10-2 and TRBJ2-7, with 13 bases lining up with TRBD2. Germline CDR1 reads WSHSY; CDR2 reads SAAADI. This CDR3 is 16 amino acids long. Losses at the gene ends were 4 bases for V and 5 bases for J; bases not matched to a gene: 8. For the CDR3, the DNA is TGCGCCAGCAGTGCCGGACTAGCGGGAGTTTTAGACGAGCAGTACTTC. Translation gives CASSAGLAGVLDEQYF.

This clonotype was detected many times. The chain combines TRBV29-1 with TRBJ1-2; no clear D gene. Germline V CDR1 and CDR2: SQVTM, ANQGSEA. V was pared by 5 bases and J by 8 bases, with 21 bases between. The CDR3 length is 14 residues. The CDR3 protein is CSVFPLDDVAGYTF. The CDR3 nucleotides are TGCAGCGTTTTCCCCCTAGACGACGTGGCGGGCTACACCTTC.

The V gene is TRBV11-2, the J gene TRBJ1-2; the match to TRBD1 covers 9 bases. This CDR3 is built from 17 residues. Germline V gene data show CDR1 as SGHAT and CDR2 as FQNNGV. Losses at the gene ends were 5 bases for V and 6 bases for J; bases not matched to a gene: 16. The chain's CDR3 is CASSITGGASQSDGYTF. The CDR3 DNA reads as TGTGCCAGCAGCATCACAGGGGGCGCGTCGCAGAGTGATGGCTACACCTTC.

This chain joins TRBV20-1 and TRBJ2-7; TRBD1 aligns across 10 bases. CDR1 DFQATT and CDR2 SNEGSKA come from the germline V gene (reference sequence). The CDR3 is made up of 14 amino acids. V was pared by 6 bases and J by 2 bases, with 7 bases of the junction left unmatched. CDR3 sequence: CSASFGQGAYEQYF. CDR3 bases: TGCAGTGCCTCCTTCGGACAGGGGGCCTACGAGCAGTACTTC.

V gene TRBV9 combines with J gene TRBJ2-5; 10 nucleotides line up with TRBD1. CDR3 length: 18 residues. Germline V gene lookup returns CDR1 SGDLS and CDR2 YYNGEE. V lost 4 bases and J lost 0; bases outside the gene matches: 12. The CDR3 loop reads CASSRDRGEQLYQETQYF. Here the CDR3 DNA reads TGTGCCAGCAGCCGGGACAGGGGCGAGCAGCTGTACCAAGAGACCCAGTACTTC. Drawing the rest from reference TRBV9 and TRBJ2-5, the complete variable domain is DSGVTQTPKHLITATGQRVTLRCSPRSGDLSVYWYQQSLDQGLQFLIQYYNGEERAKGNILERFSAQQFPDLHSELNLSSLELGDSALYFCASSRDRGEQLYQETQYFGPGTRLLVL.

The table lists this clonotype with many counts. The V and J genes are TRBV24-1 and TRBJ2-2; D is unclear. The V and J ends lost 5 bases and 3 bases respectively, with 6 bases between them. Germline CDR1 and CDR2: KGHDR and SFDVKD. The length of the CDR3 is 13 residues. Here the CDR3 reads CATSVSYTGELFF. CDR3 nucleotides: TGTGCCACCAGTGTATCGTACACCGGGGAGCTGTTTTTT.

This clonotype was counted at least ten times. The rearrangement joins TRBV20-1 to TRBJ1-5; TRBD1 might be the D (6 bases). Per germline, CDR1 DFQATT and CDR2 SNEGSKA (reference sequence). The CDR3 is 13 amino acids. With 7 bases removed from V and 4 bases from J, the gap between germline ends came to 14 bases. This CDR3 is CSGKQGVNQPQHF. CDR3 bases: TGCAGTGGTAAACAGGGCGTTAATCAGCCCCAGCATTTT.

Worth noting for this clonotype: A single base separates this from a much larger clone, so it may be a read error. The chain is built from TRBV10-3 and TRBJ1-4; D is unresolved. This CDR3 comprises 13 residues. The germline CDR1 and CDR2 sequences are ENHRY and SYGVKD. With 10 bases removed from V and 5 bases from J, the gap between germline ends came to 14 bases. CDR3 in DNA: TGTGCCAGGAGTCCTGGAAGAAATGAAAAACTGTTTTTT. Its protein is CARSPGRNEKLFF.

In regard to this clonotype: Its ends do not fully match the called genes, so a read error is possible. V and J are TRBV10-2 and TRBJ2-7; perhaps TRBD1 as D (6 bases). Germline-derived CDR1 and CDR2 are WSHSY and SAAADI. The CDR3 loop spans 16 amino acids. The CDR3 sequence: CASSYGPTGSYNEQYF. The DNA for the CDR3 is TGTGCCAGCAGTTACGGTCCTACAGGGAGTTACAACGAGCAGTACTTC.

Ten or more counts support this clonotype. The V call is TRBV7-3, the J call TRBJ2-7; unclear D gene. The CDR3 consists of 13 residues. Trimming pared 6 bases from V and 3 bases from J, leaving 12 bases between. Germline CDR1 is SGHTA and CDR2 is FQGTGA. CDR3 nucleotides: TGTGCCAGCAGTTTCGGACCGATCTACGAGCAGTACTTC. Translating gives CASSFGPIYEQYF. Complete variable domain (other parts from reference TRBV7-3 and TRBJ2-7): GAGVSQTPSNKVTEKGKYVELRCDPISGHTALYWYRQSLGQGPEFLIYFQGTGAADDSGLPNDRFFAVRPEGSVSTLKIQRTERGDSAVYLCASSFGPIYEQYFGPGTRLTVT.

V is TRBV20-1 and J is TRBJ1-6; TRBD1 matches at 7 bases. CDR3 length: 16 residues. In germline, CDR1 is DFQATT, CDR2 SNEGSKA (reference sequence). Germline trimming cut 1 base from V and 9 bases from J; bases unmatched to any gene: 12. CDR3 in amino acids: CSARVVGAGGGSPLHF. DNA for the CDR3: TGCAGTGCTAGAGTCGTCGGGGCAGGGGGAGGTTCACCCCTCCACTTT.

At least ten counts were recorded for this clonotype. The CDR3 sequence: CATSRVGLGTSGYTF. Here the CDR3 DNA reads TGTGCCACCAGCAGAGTTGGGCTCGGGACATCTGGCTACACCTTC. V gene TRBV15 combines with J gene TRBJ1-2, with a tentative D call TRBD1 (6 bases). Germline V gene data show CDR1 as LNHNV and CDR2 as YYDKDF (reference sequence). There are 15 residues in the CDR3. Trimming removed 1 base at V and 7 bases at J, with 16 bases between.

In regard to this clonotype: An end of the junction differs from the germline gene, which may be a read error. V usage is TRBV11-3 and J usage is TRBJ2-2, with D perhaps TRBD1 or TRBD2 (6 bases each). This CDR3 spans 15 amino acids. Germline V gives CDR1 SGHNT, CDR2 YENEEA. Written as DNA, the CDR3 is TGCGCCAGCAGCCAAGATAGGGGGGTACCCGGGGAGCTGTTTTTT. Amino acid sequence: CASSQDRGVPGELFF.

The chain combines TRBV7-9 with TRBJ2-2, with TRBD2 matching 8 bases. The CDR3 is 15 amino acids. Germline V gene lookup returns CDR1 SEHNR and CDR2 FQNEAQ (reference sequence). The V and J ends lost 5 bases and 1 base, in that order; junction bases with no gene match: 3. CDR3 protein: CASSQGLVNTGELFF. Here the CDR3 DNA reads TGTGCCAGCAGCCAGGGACTAGTGAACACCGGGGAGCTGTTTTTT.

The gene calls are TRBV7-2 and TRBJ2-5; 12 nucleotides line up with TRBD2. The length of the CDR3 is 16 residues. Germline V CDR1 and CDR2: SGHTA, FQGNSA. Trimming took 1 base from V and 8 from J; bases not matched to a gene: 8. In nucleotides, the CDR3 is TGTGCCAGCAGCTTAGTTTCTAGCGGGGGGGTCGGAACCCAGTACTTC. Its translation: CASSLVSSGGVGTQYF.

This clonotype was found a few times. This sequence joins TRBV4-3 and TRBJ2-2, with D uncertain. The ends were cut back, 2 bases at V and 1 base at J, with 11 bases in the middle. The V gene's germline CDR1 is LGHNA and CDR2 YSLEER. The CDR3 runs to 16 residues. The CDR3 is CASSQSAILNTGELFF. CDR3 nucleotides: TGCGCCAGCAGCCAATCTGCCATCCTGAACACCGGGGAGCTGTTTTTT.

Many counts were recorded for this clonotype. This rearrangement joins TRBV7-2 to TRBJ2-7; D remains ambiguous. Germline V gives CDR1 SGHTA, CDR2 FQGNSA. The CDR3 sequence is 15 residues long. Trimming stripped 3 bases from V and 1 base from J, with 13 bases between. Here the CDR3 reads CASSLTLDPSYEQYF. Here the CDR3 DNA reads TGTGCCAGCAGCTTGACCTTAGATCCATCCTACGAGCAGTACTTC.

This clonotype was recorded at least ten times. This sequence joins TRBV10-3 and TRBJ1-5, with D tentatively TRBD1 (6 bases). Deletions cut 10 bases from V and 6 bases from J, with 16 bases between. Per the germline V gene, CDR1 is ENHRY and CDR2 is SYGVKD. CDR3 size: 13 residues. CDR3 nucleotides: TGTGCCACGTCCCAGGGGAGGAGTCAGCCCCAGCATTTT. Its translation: CATSQGRSQPQHF.

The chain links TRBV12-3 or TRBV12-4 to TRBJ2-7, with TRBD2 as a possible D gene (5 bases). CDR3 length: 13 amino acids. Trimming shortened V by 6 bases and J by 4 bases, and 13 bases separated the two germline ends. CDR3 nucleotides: TGTGCCAGCAGCGCGGGCCGGGAATACGAGCAGTACTTC. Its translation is CASSAGREYEQYF.

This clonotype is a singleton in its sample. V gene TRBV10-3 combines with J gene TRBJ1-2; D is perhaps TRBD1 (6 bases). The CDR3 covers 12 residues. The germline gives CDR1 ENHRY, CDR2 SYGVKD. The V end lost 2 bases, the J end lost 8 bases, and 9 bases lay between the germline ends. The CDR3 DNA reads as TGTGCCATCAGTGAGGGGGGGCGAGGCTACACCTTC. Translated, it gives CAISEGGRGYTF.

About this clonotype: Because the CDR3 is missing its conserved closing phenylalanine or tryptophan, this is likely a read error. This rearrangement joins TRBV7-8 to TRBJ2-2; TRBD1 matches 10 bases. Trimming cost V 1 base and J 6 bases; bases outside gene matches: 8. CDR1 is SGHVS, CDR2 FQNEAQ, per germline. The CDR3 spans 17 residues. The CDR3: CASSLVAEDRGAGELFC. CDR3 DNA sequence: TGTGCCAGCAGCTTAGTGGCAGAGGACAGGGGGGCCGGGGAGCTGTTTTGT.

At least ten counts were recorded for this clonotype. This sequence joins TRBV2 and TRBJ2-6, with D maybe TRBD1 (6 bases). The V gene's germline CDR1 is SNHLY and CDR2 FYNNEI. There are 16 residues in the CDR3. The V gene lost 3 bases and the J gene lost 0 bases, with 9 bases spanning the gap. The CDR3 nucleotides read TGTGCCAGCAGTGAGGTACAGGGCTCTGGGGCCAACGTCCTGACTTTC. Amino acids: CASSEVQGSGANVLTF.